This TCR beta chain was profiled in a study of blood T cell repertoires in COVID-19. Study context: COVID-19 samples, acute and convalescent, were from the United States, Italy and Spain. PBMCs, B-cell-depleted T cells, or T cells provided the cDNA or gDNA that made up the material.

In the original workflow: The authors estimated nucleated cell counts from reference gene primer amplification. Only in-frame clones appear in the TCRdb table, and some are missing; sequencing was by immunoSEQ multiplex PCR. V and J calls and clone size are copied from that table; D and trimming were computed from the DNA. The table includes 210,000 or so clones, around nine tenths detected once. V lost 4 bases, J lost 3 bases, and 14 bases stayed unmatched. Germline-derived CDR1 and CDR2 are LGHNA and YNFKEQ. The CDR3 extends over 18 amino acids. Source material: peripheral blood. The chain employs TRBV4-2 and TRBJ2-4; the match to TRBD2 covers 8 bases. This clonotype was sampled from a woman aged 55-69 years with acute or convalescent COVID-19. The CDR3 region has the DNA TGTGCCAGCAGCCCCAGGGACCGAGCGGGAGTAGACAAAAACATTCAGTACTTC. Protein sequence: CASSPRDRAGVDKNIQYF.